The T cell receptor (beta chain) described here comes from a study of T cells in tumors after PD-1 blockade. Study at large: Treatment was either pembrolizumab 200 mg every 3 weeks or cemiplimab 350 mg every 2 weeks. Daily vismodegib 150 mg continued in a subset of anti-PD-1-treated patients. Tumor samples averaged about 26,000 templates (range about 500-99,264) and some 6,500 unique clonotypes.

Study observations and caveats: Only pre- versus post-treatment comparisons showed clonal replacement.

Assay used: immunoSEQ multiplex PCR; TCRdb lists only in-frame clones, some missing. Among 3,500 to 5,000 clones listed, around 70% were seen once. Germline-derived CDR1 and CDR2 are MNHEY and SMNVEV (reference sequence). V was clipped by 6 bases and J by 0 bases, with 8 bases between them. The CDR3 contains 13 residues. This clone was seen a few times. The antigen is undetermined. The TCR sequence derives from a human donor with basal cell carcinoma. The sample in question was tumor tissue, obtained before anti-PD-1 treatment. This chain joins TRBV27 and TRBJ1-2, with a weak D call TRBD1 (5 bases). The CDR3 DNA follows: TGTGCCAGCAGGGCAGGGCCTAACTATGGCTACACCTTC. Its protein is CASRAGPNYGYTF.